A selection of T cell receptor beta chains follows, all from one sample in a study of T cell changes during pregnancy in multiple sclerosis. Generated by immunoSEQ multiplex PCR, the TCRdb table keeps only in-frame clones and is missing some. The table records 90,000 to 120,000 clones, around 90% of them present only once. This sample comprised peripheral blood, obtained in the third trimester of pregnancy. These receptors were obtained from a female donor in good health, enrolled as a control in a pregnancy study. Both conserved end residues are part of each CDR3. The D gene is left open where the match is weak. Size tells how often a clone was seen (once, few, many) or the class of an expanded clone, and some rows leave it out.

13,TRBJ1-5,.,TRBV6-5,.,CASSSDLYQPQHF,TGTGCCAGCAGTTCCGACTTGTATCAGCCCCAGCATTTT
13,TRBJ1-2,.,TRBV19,.,CASSEGRVTGYTF,TGTGCCAGTAGTGAGGGAAGGGTGACTGGCTACACCTTC
17,TRBJ2-3,TRBD2,TRBV13,.,CASSLVQTSGGTDTQYF,TGTGCCAGCAGCTTAGTCCAGACTAGCGGGGGCACAGATACGCAGTATTTT
13,TRBJ1-1,.,TRBV6-4,.,CASTAGMDAEAFF,TGTGCCAGCACGGCGGGGATGGACGCTGAAGCTTTCTTT
16,TRBJ1-1,TRBD1,TRBV19,.,CASTAGGKGMNTEAFF,TGTGCCAGTACCGCAGGGGGGAAGGGGATGAACACTGAAGCTTTCTTT
14,TRBJ2-1,.,TRBV6-4,few,CASSDMGGGNEQFF,TGTGCCAGCAGTGACATGGGGGGTGGGAATGAGCAGTTCTTC
12,TRBJ1-1,TRBD1,TRBV13,.,CASSGTGTGAFF,TGTGCCAGCAGTGGGACAGGGACGGGAGCTTTCTTT
15,TRBJ1-2,TRBD1,TRBV5-1,.,CASSTDGTGGIGYTF,TGCGCCAGCAGCACGGACGGGACAGGGGGCATTGGCTACACCTTC
16,TRBJ2-2,.,TRBV11-1,.,CASSLGWQGYTGELFF,TGTGCCAGCAGCTTAGGGTGGCAGGGGTACACCGGGGAGCTGTTTTTT
14,TRBJ2-7,.,TRBV7-3,.,CASSFRYRVNEQYF,TGTGCCAGCAGTTTCCGATACAGGGTTAACGAGCAGTACTTC
13,TRBJ2-7,TRBD1,TRBV10-3,.,CATGQGVVIEQYF,TGTGCCACGGGACAGGGGGTCGTTATCGAGCAGTACTTC
13,TRBJ1-1,.,TRBV5-1,.,CASSLSPRLEAFF,TGCGCCAGCAGCTTGTCGCCGAGACTTGAAGCTTTCTTT
15,TRBJ1-1,.,TRBV11-3,.,CASSPRTGLDTEAFF,TGTGCCAGCAGCCCGAGAACAGGGCTAGACACTGAAGCTTTCTTT
18,TRBJ2-5,.,TRBV14,few,CASSTLRIGGLLGETQYF,TGTGCCAGCAGCACCCTGCGAATAGGGGGTTTACTAGGAGAGACCCAGTACTTC
15,TRBJ1-1,.,TRBV29-1,few,CSASPGLLVNTEAFF,TGCAGCGCCAGCCCCGGACTACTCGTGAACACTGAAGCTTTCTTT
16,TRBJ2-5,TRBD1,TRBV29-1,.,CSVVRWDRSPQETQYF,TGCAGCGTTGTACGTTGGGACAGGAGCCCACAAGAGACCCAGTACTTC
14,TRBJ2-3,TRBD1,TRBV11-2,.,CASSPGQATDTQYF,TGTGCCAGCAGCCCGGGACAGGCCACAGATACGCAGTATTTT
17,TRBJ1-1,.,TRBV11-3,once,CASSLDPVSGLGTEAFF,TGTGCCAGCAGCTTAGATCCTGTTTCAGGGTTGGGCACTGAAGCTTTCTTT
15,TRBJ1-1,.,TRBV19,.,CASSRIEGVDVEAFF,TGTGCCAGTAGTAGGATAGAGGGGGTAGATGTTGAAGCTTTCTTT
15,TRBJ1-2,.,TRBV5-1,.,CASNLRTDGMGGYTF,TGCGCCAGCAATTTAAGGACAGACGGTATGGGGGGCTACACCTTC
18,TRBJ2-7,TRBD2,TRBV4-2,.,CASSQPLRTSGYTYEQYF,TGTGCCAGCAGCCAACCATTACGGACTAGCGGGTATACCTACGAGCAGTACTTC
17,TRBJ2-2,TRBD2,TRBV11-3,.,CASSSLAGDVNTGELFF,TGTGCCAGCAGCAGTCTAGCGGGGGATGTGAACACCGGGGAGCTGTTTTTT
18,TRBJ2-5,TRBD2,TRBV7-2,.,CASSPMRLAGGLVETQYF,TGTGCCAGCAGCCCCATGAGGCTAGCGGGGGGGCTGGTGGAGACCCAGTACTTC
10,TRBJ1-2,.,TRBV2,.,CASANGGYTF,TGTGCCAGCGCGAACGGTGGCTACACCTTC
15,TRBJ2-3,TRBD1,TRBV5-1,once,CASSLPGQDTDTQYF,TGCGCCAGCAGCCTCCCGGGACAGGACACAGATACGCAGTATTTT
18,TRBJ2-2,TRBD2,TRBV9,.,CASSLLPTSGGTTGELFF,TGTGCCAGCAGCTTATTACCGACTAGCGGGGGAACCACCGGGGAGCTGTTTTTT
14,TRBJ1-4,.,TRBV4-3,.,CASSQVVRGEKLFF,TGCGCCAGCAGCCAAGTTGTCAGGGGTGAAAAACTGTTTTTT
15,TRBJ2-7,TRBD2,TRBV9,.,CASSVSGVLSYEQYF,TGTGCCAGCAGCGTTAGCGGGGTACTCTCCTACGAGCAGTACTTC
12,TRBJ1-1,TRBD1,TRBV13,.,CASRTGNTEAFF,TGTGCCAGTAGGACAGGGAACACTGAAGCTTTCTTT
15,TRBJ1-1,.,TRBV18,.,CASSPRGGTNTEAFF,TGTGCCAGCTCACCAAGGGGTGGGACTAACACTGAAGCTTTCTTT
14,TRBJ1-1,.,TRBV4-1,.,CASSQARMNTEAFF,TGCGCCAGCAGCCAAGCCAGGATGAACACTGAAGCTTTCTTT
16,TRBJ1-6,TRBD1,TRBV7-9,.,CASSLGQAGNNSPLHF,TGTGCCAGCAGCCTCGGACAGGCGGGAAATAATTCACCCCTCCACTTT
14,TRBJ2-7,TRBD1,TRBV4-1,.,CASSQGGRGNEQYF,TGCGCCAGCAGCCAAGGTGGCAGGGGGAACGAGCAGTACTTC
14,TRBJ2-2,TRBD2,TRBV9,.,CASHLGGSTGELFF,TGTGCCAGCCACCTCGGGGGGAGCACCGGGGAGCTGTTTTTT
14,TRBJ1-2,.,TRBV7-9,.,CASSFIGGIYGYTF,TGTGCCAGCAGCTTTATCGGGGGGATCTATGGCTACACCTTC
14,TRBJ2-3,TRBD1,TRBV30,.,CAWGPGQSTDTQYF,TGTGCCTGGGGACCGGGACAGAGCACAGATACGCAGTATTTT
14,TRBJ2-7,.,TRBV5-6,once,CASSPETATYEQYF,TGTGCCAGCAGCCCGGAGACAGCAACCTACGAGCAGTACTTC
15,TRBJ2-7,TRBD1,TRBV6-1,.,CASSIARDRVYEQYF,TGTGCCAGCAGCATAGCCAGGGACAGGGTCTACGAGCAGTACTTC
16,TRBJ2-1,TRBD2,TRBV11-3,.,CASSLATSGGPRGQFF,TGTGCCAGCAGCCTAGCGACTAGCGGTGGGCCTAGGGGGCAGTTCTTC
16,TRBJ1-3,.,TRBV19,.,CASRRAGQNSGNTIYF,TGTGCCAGTAGAAGGGCCGGACAAAACTCTGGAAACACCATATATTTT
13,TRBJ1-5,.,TRBV30,.,CAWTTGLNQPQHF,TGTGCCTGGACAACAGGGCTCAATCAGCCCCAGCATTTT
17,TRBJ1-1,TRBD1,TRBV4-2,.,CASSQAYEGQGSTEAFF,TGTGCCAGCAGCCAAGCCTACGAGGGACAGGGATCCACTGAAGCTTTCTTT
16,TRBJ1-2,TRBD1,TRBV4-3,.,CASSQGVMSGGYGYTF,TGCGCCAGCAGCCAAGGGGTGATGTCAGGGGGCTATGGCTACACCTTC
15,TRBJ2-3,TRBD2,TRBV7-2,once,CASSQPGGAPDTQYF,TGTGCCAGCAGCCAACCGGGGGGGGCCCCAGATACGCAGTATTTT
13,TRBJ2-1,TRBD2,TRBV7-6,.,CASQAGIYNEQFF,TGTGCCTCTCAAGCGGGGATCTACAATGAGCAGTTCTTC
15,TRBJ2-3,.,TRBV5-1,.,CASSLGGIDTDTQYF,TGCGCCAGCAGCTTGGGCGGGATAGACACAGATACGCAGTATTTT
15,TRBJ2-7,TRBD1,TRBV13,.,CASSSYSGQPYEQYF,TGTGCCAGCAGCTCCTATTCGGGACAGCCCTACGAGCAGTACTTC
13,TRBJ1-1,.,TRBV2,few,CASSVGSNTEAFF,TGTGCCAGCAGTGTGGGCTCTAACACTGAAGCTTTCTTT
17,TRBJ2-1,TRBD2,TRBV5-1,.,CASSSGGGGGLGDEQFF,TGCGCCAGCAGCTCCGGTGGTGGGGGTGGACTAGGCGATGAGCAGTTCTTC
14,TRBJ1-1,TRBD1,TRBV2,.,CASTATGGDTEAFF,TGTGCCAGCACCGCGACAGGGGGGGACACTGAAGCTTTCTTT
12,TRBJ1-1,.,TRBV5-5,.,CASSAGGIEAFF,TGTGCCAGCAGCGCGGGAGGGATTGAAGCTTTCTTT
16,TRBJ2-7,.,TRBV6-5,.,CASSYRDTLRDYEQYF,TGTGCCAGCAGTTACAGGGACACCCTAAGGGACTACGAGCAGTACTTC
16,TRBJ1-1,.,TRBV7-8,.,CASSLGGAAMNTEAFF,TGTGCCAGCAGCTTAGGGGGCGCAGCGATGAACACTGAAGCTTTCTTT